This entry describes one T cell receptor beta chain. The CDR3 consists of 14 residues. V was trimmed by 4 bases and J by 0 bases, leaving 6 bases between them. Per the germline V gene, CDR1 is SGHDN and CDR2 is FVKESK. Time point noted: patch test 3, about 24 weeks after DPC sensitization. Treatment denoted: therapeutic diphenylcyclopropenone sensitization with weekly scalp DPC. From the RACE reads, TCRdb called clonotypes with MiXCR, one entry per CDR3 protein. The sample contains just under 65,000 distinct CDR3 sequences, around 10% of which appear only once. The sample originates from a study of human T cells and chemical hapten exposure.

V gene TRBV14 combines with J gene TRBJ1-4, with D unclear. This sequence was found in a woman younger than 45 with alopecia areata. Some clones in this sample may be carry-over from other donors' samples. The input for sequencing was whole blood, taken in connection with sensitization to the hapten diphenylcyclopropenone (DPC). CDR3 in DNA: TGTGCCAGCAGCCCCCCCGCAACTAATGAAAAACTGTTTTTT. Residues: CASSPPATNEKLFF.